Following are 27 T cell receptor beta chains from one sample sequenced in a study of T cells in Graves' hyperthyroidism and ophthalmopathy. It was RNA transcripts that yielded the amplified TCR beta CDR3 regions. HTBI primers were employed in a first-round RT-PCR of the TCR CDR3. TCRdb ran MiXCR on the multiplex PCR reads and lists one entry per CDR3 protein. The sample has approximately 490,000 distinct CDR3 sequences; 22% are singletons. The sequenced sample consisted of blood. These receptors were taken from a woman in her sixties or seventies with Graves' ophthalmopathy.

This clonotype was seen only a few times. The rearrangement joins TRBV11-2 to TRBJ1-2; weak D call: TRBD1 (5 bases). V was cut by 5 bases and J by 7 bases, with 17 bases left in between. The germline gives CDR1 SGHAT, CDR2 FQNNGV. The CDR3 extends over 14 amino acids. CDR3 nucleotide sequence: TGTGCCAGCAGCAAACGGGACCTTGAGGGTGGCTACACCTTC. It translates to CASSKRDLEGGYTF.

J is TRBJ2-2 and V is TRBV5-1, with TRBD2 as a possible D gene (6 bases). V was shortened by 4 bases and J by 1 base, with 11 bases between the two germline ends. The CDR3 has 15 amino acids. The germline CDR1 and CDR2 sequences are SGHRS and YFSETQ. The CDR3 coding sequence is TGCGCCAGCAGCCCGGGACTCATGAACACCGGGGAGCTGTTTTTT. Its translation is CASSPGLMNTGELFF.

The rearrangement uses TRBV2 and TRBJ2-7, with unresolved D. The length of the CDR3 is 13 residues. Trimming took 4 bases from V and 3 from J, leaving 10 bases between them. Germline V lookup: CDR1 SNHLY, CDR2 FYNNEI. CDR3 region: CASSAAGVYEQYV. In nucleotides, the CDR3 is TGTGCCAGCAGTGCGGCAGGAGTCTACGAGCAGTACGTC.

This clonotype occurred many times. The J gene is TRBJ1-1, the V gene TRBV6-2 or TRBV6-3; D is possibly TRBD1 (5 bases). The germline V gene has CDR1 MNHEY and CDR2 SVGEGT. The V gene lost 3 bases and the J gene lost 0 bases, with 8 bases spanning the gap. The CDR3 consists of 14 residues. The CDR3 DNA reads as TGTGCCAGCAGTTATGACAGCGTGAACACTGAAGCTTTCTTT. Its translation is CASSYDSVNTEAFF.

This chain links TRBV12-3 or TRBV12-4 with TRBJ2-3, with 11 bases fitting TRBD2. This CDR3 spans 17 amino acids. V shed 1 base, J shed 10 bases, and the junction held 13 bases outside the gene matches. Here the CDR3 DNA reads TGTGCCAGCAGTTTAGGGGTTAGCGGGAGGGCCGCGTCGGCGCAGTATTTT. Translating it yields CASSLGVSGRAASAQYF.

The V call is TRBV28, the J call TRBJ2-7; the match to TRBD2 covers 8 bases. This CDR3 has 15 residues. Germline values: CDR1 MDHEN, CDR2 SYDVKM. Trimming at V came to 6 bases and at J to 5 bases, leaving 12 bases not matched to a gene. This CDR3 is CASSLGSGRRDEQYF. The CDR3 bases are TGTGCCAGCAGCTTAGGGAGCGGGAGACGGGACGAGCAGTACTTC.

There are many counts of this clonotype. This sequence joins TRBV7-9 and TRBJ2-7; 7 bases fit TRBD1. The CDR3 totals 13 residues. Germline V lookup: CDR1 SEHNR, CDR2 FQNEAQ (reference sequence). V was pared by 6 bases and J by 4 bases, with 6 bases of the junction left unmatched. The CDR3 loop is CASRPGRGYEQYF. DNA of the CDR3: TGTGCCAGCAGACCCGGCAGGGGGTACGAGCAGTACTTC.

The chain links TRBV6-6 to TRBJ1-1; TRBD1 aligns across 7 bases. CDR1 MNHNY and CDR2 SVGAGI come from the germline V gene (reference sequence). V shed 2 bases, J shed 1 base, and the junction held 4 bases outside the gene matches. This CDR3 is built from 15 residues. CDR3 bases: TGTGCCAGCAGTTACCTAGGGACAGCGAACACTGAAGCTTTCTTT. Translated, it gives CASSYLGTANTEAFF.

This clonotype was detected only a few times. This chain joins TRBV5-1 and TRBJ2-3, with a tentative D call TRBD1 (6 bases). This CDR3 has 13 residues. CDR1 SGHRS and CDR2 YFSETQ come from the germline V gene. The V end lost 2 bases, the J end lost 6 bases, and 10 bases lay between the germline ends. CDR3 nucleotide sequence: TGCGCCAGCAGCTTTGCAGGGGCGGATACGCAGTATTTT. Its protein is CASSFAGADTQYF.

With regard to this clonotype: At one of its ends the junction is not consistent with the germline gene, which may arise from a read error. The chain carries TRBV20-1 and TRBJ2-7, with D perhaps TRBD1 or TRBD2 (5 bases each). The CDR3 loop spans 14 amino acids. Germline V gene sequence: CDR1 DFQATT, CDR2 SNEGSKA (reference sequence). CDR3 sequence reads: CSAEARDHSYEQHF. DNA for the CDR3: TGCAGTGCTGAGGCGAGGGACCACTCCTACGAGCAGCACTTC.

Written as DNA, the CDR3 is TGCGCCAGCAGCGTTACTAGCGGGATAAACATTCAGTACTTC. As protein: CASSVTSGINIQYF. This rearrangement joins TRBV5-1 to TRBJ2-4; 10 bases are a match to TRBD2. The germline gives CDR1 SGHRS, CDR2 YFSETQ. The CDR3 consists of 14 residues. Losses at the gene ends were 4 bases for V and 6 bases for J; bases not matched to a gene: 4.

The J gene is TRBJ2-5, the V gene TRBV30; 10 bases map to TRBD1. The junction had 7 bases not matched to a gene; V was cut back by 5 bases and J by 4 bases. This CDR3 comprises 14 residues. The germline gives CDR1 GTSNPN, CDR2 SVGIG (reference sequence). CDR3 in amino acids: CAWVDRGHLETQYF. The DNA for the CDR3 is TGTGCCTGGGTCGACAGGGGGCATTTAGAGACCCAGTACTTC.

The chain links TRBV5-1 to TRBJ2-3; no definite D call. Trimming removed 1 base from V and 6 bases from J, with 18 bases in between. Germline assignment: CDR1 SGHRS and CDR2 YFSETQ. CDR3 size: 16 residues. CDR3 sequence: CASSLKRASGQDTQYF. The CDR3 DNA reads TGCGCCAGCAGCTTGAAAAGGGCGTCCGGGCAGGATACGCAGTATTTT.

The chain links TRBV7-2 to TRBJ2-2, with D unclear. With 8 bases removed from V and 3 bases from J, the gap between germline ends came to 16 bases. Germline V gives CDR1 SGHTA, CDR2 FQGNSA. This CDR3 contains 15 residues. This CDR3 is CASVPLTAYTGELFF. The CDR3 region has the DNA TGTGCCAGCGTCCCGTTAACAGCGTACACCGGGGAGCTGTTTTTT. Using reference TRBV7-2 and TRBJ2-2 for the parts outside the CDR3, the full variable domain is GAGVSQSPSNKVTEKGKDVELRCDPISGHTALYWYRQSLGQGLEFLIYFQGNSAPDKSGLPSDRFSAERTGGSVSTLTIQRTQQEDSAVYLCASVPLTAYTGELFFGEGSRLTVL.

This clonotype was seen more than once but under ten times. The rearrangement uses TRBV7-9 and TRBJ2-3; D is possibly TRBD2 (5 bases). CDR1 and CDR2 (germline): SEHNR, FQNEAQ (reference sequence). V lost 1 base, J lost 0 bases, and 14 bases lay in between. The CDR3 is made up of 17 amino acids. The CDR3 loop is CASSLGWARLSTDTQYF. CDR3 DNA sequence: TGTGCCAGCAGCTTAGGATGGGCCCGACTAAGCACAGATACGCAGTATTTT.

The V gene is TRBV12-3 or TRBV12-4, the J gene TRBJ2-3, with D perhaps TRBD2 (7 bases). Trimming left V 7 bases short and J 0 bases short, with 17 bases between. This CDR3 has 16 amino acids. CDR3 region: CASNRGGGASTDTQYF. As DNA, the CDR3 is TGTGCCAGCAACCGAGGAGGGGGGGCGAGCACAGATACGCAGTATTTT.

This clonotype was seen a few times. This CDR3 reads CSAGRTGFLNEQFF. CDR3 nucleotides: TGCAGTGCTGGGCGGACAGGGTTCCTGAATGAGCAGTTCTTC. This chain uses TRBV20-1 with TRBJ2-1; TRBD1 matches at 8 bases. Germline CDR1 is DFQATT and CDR2 is SNEGSKA (reference sequence). The J segment lost 7 bases and the V segment lost 5 bases, leaving 10 bases of the junction unmatched. This CDR3 is 14 amino acids long.

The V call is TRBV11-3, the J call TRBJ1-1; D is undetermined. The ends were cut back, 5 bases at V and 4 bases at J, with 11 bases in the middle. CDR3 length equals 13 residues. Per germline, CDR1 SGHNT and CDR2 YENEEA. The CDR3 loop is CASSPGWGTEAFF. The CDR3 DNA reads TGTGCCAGCAGCCCGGGGTGGGGCACTGAAGCTTTCTTT.

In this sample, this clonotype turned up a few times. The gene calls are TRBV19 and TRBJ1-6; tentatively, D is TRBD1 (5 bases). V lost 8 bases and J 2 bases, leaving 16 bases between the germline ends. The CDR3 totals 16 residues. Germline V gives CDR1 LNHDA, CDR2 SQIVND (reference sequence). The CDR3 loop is CASGEFGGTYNSPLHF. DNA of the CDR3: TGTGCCAGTGGCGAGTTTGGGGGAACCTATAATTCACCCCTCCACTTT.

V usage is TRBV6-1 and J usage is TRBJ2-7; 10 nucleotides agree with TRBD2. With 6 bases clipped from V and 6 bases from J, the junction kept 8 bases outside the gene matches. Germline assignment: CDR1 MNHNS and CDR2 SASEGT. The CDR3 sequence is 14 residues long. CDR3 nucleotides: TGTGCCAGCAGGCCAGCGGGAGGGATAGTCGAGCAGTACTTC. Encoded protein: CASRPAGGIVEQYF.

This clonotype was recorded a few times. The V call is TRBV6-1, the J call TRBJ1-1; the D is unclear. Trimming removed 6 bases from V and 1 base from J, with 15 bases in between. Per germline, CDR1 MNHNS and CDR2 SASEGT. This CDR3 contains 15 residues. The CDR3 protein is CASSLQPAGNTEAFF. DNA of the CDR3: TGTGCCAGCAGCCTGCAACCGGCGGGGAACACTGAAGCTTTCTTT.

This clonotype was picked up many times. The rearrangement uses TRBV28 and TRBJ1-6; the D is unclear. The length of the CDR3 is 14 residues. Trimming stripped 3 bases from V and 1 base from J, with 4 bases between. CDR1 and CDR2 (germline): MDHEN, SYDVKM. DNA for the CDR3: TGTGCCAGCAGTTTTGTTTCCTATAATTCACCCCTCCACTTT. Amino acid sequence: CASSFVSYNSPLHF.

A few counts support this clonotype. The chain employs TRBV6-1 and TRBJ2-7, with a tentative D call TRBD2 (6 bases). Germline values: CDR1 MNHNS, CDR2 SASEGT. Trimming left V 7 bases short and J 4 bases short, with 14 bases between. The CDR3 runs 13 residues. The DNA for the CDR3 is TGTGCCAGCACCCCGCGCGGGGCGTACGAGCAGTACTTC. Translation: CASTPRGAYEQYF.

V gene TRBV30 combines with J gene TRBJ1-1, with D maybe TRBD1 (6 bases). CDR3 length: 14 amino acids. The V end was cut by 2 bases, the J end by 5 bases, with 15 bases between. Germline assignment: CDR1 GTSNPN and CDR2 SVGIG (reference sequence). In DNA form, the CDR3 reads TGTGCCTGGAGTCCAGGACAGTGGGAAACTGAAGCTTTCTTT. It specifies CAWSPGQWETEAFF.

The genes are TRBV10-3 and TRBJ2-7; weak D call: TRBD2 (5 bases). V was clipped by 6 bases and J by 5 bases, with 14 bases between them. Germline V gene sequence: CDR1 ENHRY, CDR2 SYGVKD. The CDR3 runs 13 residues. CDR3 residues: CAIRGETYNEQYF. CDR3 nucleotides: TGTGCCATCAGGGGAGAGACATACAACGAGCAGTACTTC.

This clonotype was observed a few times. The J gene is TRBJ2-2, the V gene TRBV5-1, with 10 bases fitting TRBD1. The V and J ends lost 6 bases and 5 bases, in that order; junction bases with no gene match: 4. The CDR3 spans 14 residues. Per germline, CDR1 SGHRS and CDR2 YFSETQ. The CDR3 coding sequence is TGCGCCAGCACGGTGGGACAGGGGACCGGGGAGCTGTTTTTT. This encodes CASTVGQGTGELFF.

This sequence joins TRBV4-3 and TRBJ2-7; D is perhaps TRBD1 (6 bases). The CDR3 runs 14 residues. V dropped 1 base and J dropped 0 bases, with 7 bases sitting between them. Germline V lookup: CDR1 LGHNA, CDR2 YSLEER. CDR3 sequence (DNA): TGCGCCAGCAGCCAAGGGGACACCTCCTACGAGCAGTACTTC. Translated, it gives CASSQGDTSYEQYF.